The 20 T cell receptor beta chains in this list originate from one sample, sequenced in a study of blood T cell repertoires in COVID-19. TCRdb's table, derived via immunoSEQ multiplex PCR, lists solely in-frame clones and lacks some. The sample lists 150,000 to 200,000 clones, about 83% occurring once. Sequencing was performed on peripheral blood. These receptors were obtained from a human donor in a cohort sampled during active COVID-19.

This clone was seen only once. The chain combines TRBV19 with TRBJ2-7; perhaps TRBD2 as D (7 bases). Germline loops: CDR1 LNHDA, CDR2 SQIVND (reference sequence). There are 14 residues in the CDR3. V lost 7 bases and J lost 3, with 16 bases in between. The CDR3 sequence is CASNRAGEGYEQYF. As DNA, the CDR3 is TGTGCCAGTAATCGGGCAGGGGAGGGCTACGAGCAGTACTTC.

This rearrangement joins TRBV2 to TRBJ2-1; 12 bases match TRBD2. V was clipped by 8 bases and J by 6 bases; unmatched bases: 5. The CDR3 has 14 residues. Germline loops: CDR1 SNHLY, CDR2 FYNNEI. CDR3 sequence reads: CASHTSGGPNEQFF. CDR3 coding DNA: TGTGCCAGCCATACTAGCGGGGGGCCCAATGAGCAGTTCTTC.

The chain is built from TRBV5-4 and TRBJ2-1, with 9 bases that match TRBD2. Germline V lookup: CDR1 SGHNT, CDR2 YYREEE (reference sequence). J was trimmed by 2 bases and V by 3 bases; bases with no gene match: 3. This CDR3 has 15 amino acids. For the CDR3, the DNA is TGTGCCAGCAGCTATAGCGGGAGTCCCTACAATGAGCAGTTCTTC. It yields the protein CASSYSGSPYNEQFF.

The CDR3 protein is CASSQERAGRRSEKLFF. The CDR3, as DNA: TGTGCCAGCAGCCAAGAGAGGGCAGGTCGAAGGAGTGAAAAACTGTTTTTT. This rearrangement joins TRBV3-1 (or the pseudogene TRBV3-2) to TRBJ1-4, with unresolved D. The ends were cut back, 0 bases at V and 7 bases at J, with 18 bases in the middle. This CDR3 has 17 amino acids. CDR1 LGHDT and CDR2 YNNKEL come from the germline V gene (reference sequence).

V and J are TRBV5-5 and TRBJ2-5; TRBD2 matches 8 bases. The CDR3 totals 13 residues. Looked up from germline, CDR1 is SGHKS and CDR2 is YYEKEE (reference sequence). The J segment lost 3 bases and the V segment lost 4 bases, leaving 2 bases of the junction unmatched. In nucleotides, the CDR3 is TGTGCCAGCAGCCGAGCGGGAGAAGAGACCCAGTACTTC. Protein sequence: CASSRAGEETQYF. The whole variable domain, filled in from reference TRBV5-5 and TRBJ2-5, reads DAGVTQSPTHLIKTRGQQVTLRCSPISGHKSVSWYQQVLGQGPQFIFQYYEKEERGRGNFPDRFSARQFPNYSSELNVNALLLGDSALYLCASSRAGEETQYFGPGTRLLVL.

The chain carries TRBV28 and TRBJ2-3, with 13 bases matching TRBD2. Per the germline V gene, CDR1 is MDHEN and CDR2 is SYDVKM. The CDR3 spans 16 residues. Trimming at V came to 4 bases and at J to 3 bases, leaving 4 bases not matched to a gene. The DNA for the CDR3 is TGTGCCAGCAGTTCCTCGACTAGCGGGAGGACAGATACGCAGTATTTT. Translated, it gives CASSSSTSGRTDTQYF.

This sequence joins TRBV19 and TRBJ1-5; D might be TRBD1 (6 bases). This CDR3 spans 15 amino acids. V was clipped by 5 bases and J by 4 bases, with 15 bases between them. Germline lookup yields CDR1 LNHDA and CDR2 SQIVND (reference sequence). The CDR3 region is CASSVLGGGNQPQHF. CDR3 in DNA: TGTGCCAGTAGTGTTTTAGGGGGGGGGAATCAGCCCCAGCATTTT.

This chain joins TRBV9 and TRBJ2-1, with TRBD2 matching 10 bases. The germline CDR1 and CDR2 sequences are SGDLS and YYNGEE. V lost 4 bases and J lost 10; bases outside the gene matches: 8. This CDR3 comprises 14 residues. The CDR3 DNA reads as TGTGCCAGCAGCCCGGAGAGCGGGAGGGGGGAGCAGTTCTTC. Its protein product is CASSPESGRGEQFF.

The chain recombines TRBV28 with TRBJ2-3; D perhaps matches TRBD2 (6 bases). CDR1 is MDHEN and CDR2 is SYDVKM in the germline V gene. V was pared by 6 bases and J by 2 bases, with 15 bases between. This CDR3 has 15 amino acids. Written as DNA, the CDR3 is TGTGCCAGCAGCCTTGGGTCGGGAGACACAGATACGCAGTATTTT. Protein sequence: CASSLGSGDTDTQYF.

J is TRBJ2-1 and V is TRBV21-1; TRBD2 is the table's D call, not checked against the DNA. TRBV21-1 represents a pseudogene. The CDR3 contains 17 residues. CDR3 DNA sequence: TGTGCCAGCAGCAAACCAAGGACTAGCGGGAGTCACAATGAGCAGTTCTTC. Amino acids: CASSKPRTSGSHNEQFF.

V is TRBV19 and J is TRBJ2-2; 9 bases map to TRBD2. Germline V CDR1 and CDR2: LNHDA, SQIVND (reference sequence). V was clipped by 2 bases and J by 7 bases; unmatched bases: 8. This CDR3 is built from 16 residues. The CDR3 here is CASSISSGRGNGELFF. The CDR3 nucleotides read TGTGCCAGTAGTATAAGTAGCGGGAGAGGTAACGGGGAGCTGTTTTTT.

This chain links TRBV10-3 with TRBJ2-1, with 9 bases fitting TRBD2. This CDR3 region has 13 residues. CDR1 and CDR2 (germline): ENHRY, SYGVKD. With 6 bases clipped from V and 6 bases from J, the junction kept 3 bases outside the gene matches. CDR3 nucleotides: TGTGCCATCAGGGAACTAGCGGGCAATGAGCAGTTCTTC. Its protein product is CAIRELAGNEQFF.

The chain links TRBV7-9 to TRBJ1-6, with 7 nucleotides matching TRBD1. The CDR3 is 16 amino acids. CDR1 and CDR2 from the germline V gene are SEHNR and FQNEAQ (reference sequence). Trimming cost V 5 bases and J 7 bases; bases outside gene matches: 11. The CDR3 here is CASSTRTGARNSPLHF. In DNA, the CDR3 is TGTGCCAGCAGCACCCGCACAGGGGCTAGGAATTCACCCCTCCACTTT. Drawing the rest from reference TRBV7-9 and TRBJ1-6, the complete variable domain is DTGVSQNPRHKITKRGQNVTFRCDPISEHNRLYWYRQTLGQGPEFLTYFQNEAQLEKSRLLSDRFSAERPKGSFSTLEIQRTEQGDSAMYLCASSTRTGARNSPLHFGNGTRLTVT.

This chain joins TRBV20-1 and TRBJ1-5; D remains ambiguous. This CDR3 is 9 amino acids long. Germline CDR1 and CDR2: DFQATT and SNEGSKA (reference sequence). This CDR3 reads CRQREPQHF. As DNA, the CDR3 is TGCAGGCAGCGGGAGCCCCAGCATTTT.

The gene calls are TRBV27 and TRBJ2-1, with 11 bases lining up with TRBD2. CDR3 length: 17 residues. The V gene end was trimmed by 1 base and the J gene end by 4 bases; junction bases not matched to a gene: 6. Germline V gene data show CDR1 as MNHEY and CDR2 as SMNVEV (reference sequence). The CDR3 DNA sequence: TGTGCCAGCAGTTTATTAACCGGGACTAGCGGTTACAATGAGCAGTTCTTC. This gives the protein CASSLLTGTSGYNEQFF.

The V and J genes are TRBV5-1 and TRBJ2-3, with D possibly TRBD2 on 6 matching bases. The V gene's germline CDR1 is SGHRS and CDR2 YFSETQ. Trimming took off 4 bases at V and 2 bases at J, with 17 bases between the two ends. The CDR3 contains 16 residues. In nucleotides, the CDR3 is TGCGCCAGCAGCCGTCGGGACTCCGTCATCACAGATACGCAGTATTTT. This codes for CASSRRDSVITDTQYF.

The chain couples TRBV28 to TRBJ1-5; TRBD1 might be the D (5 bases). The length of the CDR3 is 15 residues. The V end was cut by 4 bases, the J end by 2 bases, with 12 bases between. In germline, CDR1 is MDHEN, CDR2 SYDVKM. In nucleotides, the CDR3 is TGTGCCAGCAGTTACTCAGGGCTGGGCAATCAGCCCCAGCATTTT. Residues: CASSYSGLGNQPQHF.

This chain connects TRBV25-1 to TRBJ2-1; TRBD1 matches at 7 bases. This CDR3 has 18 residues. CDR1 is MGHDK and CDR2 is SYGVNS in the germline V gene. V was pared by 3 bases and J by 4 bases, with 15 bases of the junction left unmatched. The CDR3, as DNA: TGTGCCAGCAGTGATAAAACTATCCTCAGGGGGAAATACAATGAGCAGTTCTTC. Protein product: CASSDKTILRGKYNEQFF.

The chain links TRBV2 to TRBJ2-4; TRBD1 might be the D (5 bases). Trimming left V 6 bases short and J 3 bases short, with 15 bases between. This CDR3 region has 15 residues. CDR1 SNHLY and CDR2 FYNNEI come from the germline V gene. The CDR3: CASREQGFVKNIQYF. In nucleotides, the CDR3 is TGTGCCAGCAGGGAGCAGGGATTCGTCAAAAACATTCAGTACTTC.

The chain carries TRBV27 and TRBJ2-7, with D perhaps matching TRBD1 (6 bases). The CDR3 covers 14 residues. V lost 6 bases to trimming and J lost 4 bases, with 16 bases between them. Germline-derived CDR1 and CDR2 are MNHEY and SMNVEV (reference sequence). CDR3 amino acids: CASSRGDTFYEQYF. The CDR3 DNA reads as TGTGCCAGCAGCCGAGGGGACACCTTTTACGAGCAGTACTTC.